A selection of T cell receptor beta chains follows, all from one sample in a study of TIL therapy for anti-PD-1-resistant metastatic lung cancer. Clones were sequenced by immunoSEQ multiplex PCR, and TCRdb holds only the in-frame ones, with some missing. Of approximately 40,000 clones listed, 73% were seen once; the top ten hold about 5.7%. The source material was blood, sampled at baseline. These receptors were obtained from a person between 25 and 79 years old with non-small cell lung cancer. CDR3s include the opening cysteine and the closing phenylalanine or tryptophan. Fields, in order: V gene, clone size, J gene, D gene, CDR3 length, CDR3 protein, CDR3 DNA. D genes are given only for firm matches. Rows give clone size only sometimes, using once, few, many, or a class for an expanded clone.

TRBV7-7	.	TRBJ1-3	.	13	CASGTLEGNTIYF	TGTGCCAGCGGAACGCTCGAGGGAAACACCATATATTTT
TRBV30	few	TRBJ1-5	TRBD1	15	CAWDPGQGGNQPQHF	TGTGCCTGGGACCCGGGACAGGGGGGCAATCAGCCCCAGCATTTT
TRBV5-1	.	TRBJ1-1	.	17	CASSLFGGRSMNTEAFF	TGCGCCAGCAGCTTGTTTGGAGGGAGGAGCATGAACACTGAAGCTTTCTTT
TRBV5-4	.	TRBJ1-6	TRBD1	16	CASSFRQGEVHSPLHF	TGTGCCAGCAGCTTTCGACAGGGTGAGGTTCATTCACCCCTCCACTTT
TRBV7-9	.	TRBJ2-7	TRBD2	17	CASSLAFRTSERYEQYF	TGTGCCAGCAGCTTAGCCTTCCGGACTAGCGAACGTTACGAGCAGTACTTC
TRBV5-6	.	TRBJ2-7	.	13	CASSPDNPYEQYF	TGTGCCAGCAGCCCGGACAACCCCTACGAGCAGTACTTC
TRBV28	.	TRBJ2-1	TRBD1	13	CASTRTGSNEQFF	TGTGCCAGCACCCGGACAGGGAGCAATGAGCAGTTCTTC
TRBV28	.	TRBJ1-2	.	12	CASRLLTGGYTF	TGTGCCAGCAGACTACTAACGGGTGGCTACACCTTC
TRBV5-5	.	TRBJ2-5	.	14	CASSASWLQETQYF	TGTGCCAGCAGCGCTTCATGGCTACAAGAGACCCAGTACTTC
TRBV19	.	TRBJ2-3	.	12	CASSVPTDTQYF	TGTGCCAGTAGTGTCCCGACAGATACGCAGTATTTT
TRBV5-1	.	TRBJ2-5	TRBD1	15	CASSLSGTAQETQYF	TGCGCCAGCAGCTTGTCCGGGACAGCCCAAGAGACCCAGTACTTC
TRBV6-6	few	TRBJ1-5	TRBD1	14	CASRGGQGGSPQHF	TGTGCCAGCCGGGGGGGACAGGGAGGATCCCCCCAGCATTTT
TRBV6-4	.	TRBJ2-1	TRBD2	16	CASSAQLAGAYNEQFF	TGTGCCAGCAGTGCTCAACTAGCGGGGGCCTACAATGAGCAGTTCTTC
TRBV7-9	.	TRBJ2-7	.	16	CASSLGVQAGPYEQYF	TGTGCCAGCAGCTTAGGGGTCCAGGCAGGCCCCTACGAGCAGTACTTC
TRBV6-1	.	TRBJ2-4	.	15	CASSGTRGGLNIQYF	TGTGCCAGCAGTGGCACCAGGGGTGGCTTGAACATTCAGTACTTC
TRBV6-5	.	TRBJ1-1	TRBD1	14	CASSSTGGNTEAFF	TGTGCCAGCAGTTCGACAGGGGGGAACACTGAAGCTTTCTTT
TRBV11-2	few	TRBJ2-2	.	14	CASSLFTVTGELFF	TGTGCCAGCAGCTTATTTACAGTCACCGGGGAGCTGTTTTTT
TRBV4-2	.	TRBJ2-7	.	12	CASSQGRYEQYF	TGTGCCAGCAGCCAAGGGCGATACGAGCAGTACTTC
TRBV6-5	.	TRBJ1-1	.	13	CASITAGRTEAFF	TGTGCCAGCATCACCGCGGGACGCACTGAAGCTTTCTTT
TRBV6-1	.	TRBJ2-5	TRBD2	14	CASSLAGTQETQYF	TGTGCCAGCAGCTTAGCGGGGACTCAAGAGACCCAGTACTTC
TRBV5-1	once	TRBJ1-2	.	12	CASSQGYYGYTF	TGCGCCAGCAGTCAAGGGTACTATGGCTACACCTTC
TRBV5-1	.	TRBJ2-7	TRBD1	13	CASSLGQNYEQYF	TGCGCCAGCAGCCTGGGACAGAACTACGAGCAGTACTTC
TRBV5-1	.	TRBJ2-7	TRBD2	16	CASSFTSGRQVYEQYF	TGCGCCAGCAGCTTTACTAGCGGGAGACAAGTCTACGAGCAGTACTTC
TRBV6-6	.	TRBJ2-5	.	13	CASSYRNQETQYF	TGTGCCAGCAGTTACCGAAACCAAGAGACCCAGTACTTC
TRBV5-8	once	TRBJ2-1	.	14	CASSPTLVGITLFF	TGTGCCAGCAGCCCTACCTTAGTGGGGATAACGCTGTTCTTC
TRBV21-1	.	TRBJ2-7	.	14	CASSDSLDSYEQYF	TGTGCCAGCAGCGATAGTTTGGATTCCTACGAGCAGTACTTC
TRBV2	.	TRBJ2-5	.	12	CASESGEETQYF	TGTGCCAGCGAGTCGGGGGAAGAGACCCAGTACTTC
TRBV5-5	few	TRBJ1-5	.	15	CASSLSQGSNQPQHF	TGTGCCAGCAGCTTGTCTCAGGGAAGCAATCAGCCCCAGCATTTT
TRBV9	.	TRBJ2-1	.	15	CASSVHPDADNEQFF	TGTGCCAGCAGCGTTCATCCAGACGCGGACAATGAGCAGTTCTTC
TRBV6-6	.	TRBJ2-7	.	13	CASSIAFAYEQYF	TGTGCCAGCAGTATAGCCTTCGCCTACGAGCAGTACTTC
TRBV28	.	TRBJ1-3	.	14	CASSEGNSGNTIYF	TGTGCCAGCAGTGAGGGAAACTCTGGAAACACCATATATTTT
TRBV4-1	.	TRBJ1-1	TRBD1	14	CASRQGEDGTEAFF	TGCGCCAGCAGGCAGGGGGAAGATGGCACTGAAGCTTTCTTT
TRBV19	.	TRBJ2-6	TRBD1	16	CASSITGVNGANVLTF	TGTGCCAGTAGTATAACAGGGGTAAATGGGGCCAACGTCCTGACTTTC
TRBV14	few	TRBJ2-2	.	14	CASSQVLHTGELFF	TGTGCCAGCAGCCAAGTACTCCACACCGGGGAGCTGTTTTTT
TRBV4-1	few	TRBJ2-3	TRBD2	17	CASSQGGLARKSDTQYF	TGCGCCAGCAGCCAAGGGGGACTAGCGAGGAAGTCAGATACGCAGTATTTT
TRBV9	.	TRBJ2-5	TRBD2	15	CASSIRGGRKETQYF	TGTGCCAGCAGCATCCGGGGGGGCCGGAAAGAGACCCAGTACTTC
TRBV6-5	.	TRBJ2-5	TRBD2	12	CASGGGQETQYF	TGTGCCAGCGGGGGGGGGCAAGAGACCCAGTACTTC
TRBV7-8	.	TRBJ2-1	TRBD2	19	CASSPRTSGGQSKGGEQFF	TGTGCCAGCAGCCCGAGGACTAGCGGGGGCCAATCCAAGGGGGGTGAGCAGTTCTTC
TRBV29-1	once	TRBJ1-2	TRBD1	12	CSARTGPTGAYF	TGCAGCGCCAGGACAGGGCCGACCGGAGCTTACTTC
TRBV28	.	TRBJ1-6	.	15	CASRRLQQGSSPLHF	TGTGCCAGCAGGCGGCTACAACAGGGAAGTTCACCCCTCCACTTT
TRBV30	.	TRBJ2-7	TRBD1	13	CAWNPDRGYEQYF	TGTGCCTGGAATCCGGACAGGGGTTACGAGCAGTACTTC
TRBV7-8	.	TRBJ2-1	TRBD2	16	CASSPTAGTRAGEQFF	TGTGCCAGCAGCCCAACAGCCGGGACTAGGGCGGGCGAGCAGTTCTTC
TRBV19	.	TRBJ2-7	TRBD2	15	CASSFLAGDSYEQYF	TGTGCCAGTAGTTTTCTAGCGGGTGACTCCTACGAGCAGTACTTC
TRBV7-9	.	TRBJ1-2	.	13	CEYPVLINYGYTF	TGTGAATATCCAGTACTCATTAACTATGGCTACACCTTC
TRBV5-1	.	TRBJ2-5	TRBD2	17	CASSSKTTSGYQETQYF	TGCGCCAGCAGCTCGAAAACGACTAGCGGGTACCAAGAGACCCAGTACTTC
TRBV7-9	.	TRBJ2-7	TRBD1	14	CASSLAGTGGEQYF	TGTGCCAGCAGCTTGGCGGGGACAGGGGGGGAGCAGTACTTC
TRBV5-1	.	TRBJ1-1	.	14	CASSDGKIQGEAFF	TGCGCCAGCAGCGATGGTAAGATTCAGGGTGAAGCTTTCTTT
TRBV28	.	TRBJ1-4	.	15	CASSARTGDNEKLFF	TGTGCCAGCAGTGCCCGGACGGGCGATAATGAAAAACTGTTTTTT
TRBV27	once	TRBJ1-2	TRBD1	15	CASRAPGQGYYGYTF	TGTGCCAGCAGGGCCCCGGGACAGGGGTACTATGGCTACACCTTC
TRBV5-1	.	TRBJ2-3	TRBD2	15	CASSYLAGVKDTQYF	TGTGCCAGCAGCTATCTAGCGGGGGTTAAAGATACGCAGTATTTT
TRBV7-3	.	TRBJ1-5	.	15	CASSSDGSGNQPQHF	TGTGCCAGCAGCTCCGACGGGAGCGGGAATCAGCCCCAGCATTTT
TRBV28	.	TRBJ1-5	TRBD1	12	CASRTGGQPQHF	TGTGCCAGCAGAACAGGGGGGCAGCCCCAGCATTTT
TRBV4-2	.	TRBJ2-2	.	19	CASSQEHLDLTANTGELFF	TGTGCCAGCAGCCAAGAACATCTGGACTTAACAGCGAACACCGGGGAGCTGTTTTTT
TRBV6-5	.	TRBJ2-1	.	16	CASSYSVGVSYNEQFF	TGTGCCAGCAGTTACTCCGTCGGGGTATCCTACAATGAGCAGTTCTTC
TRBV6-1	once	TRBJ1-5	TRBD1	16	CASSGSQGVGNQPQHF	TGTGCCAGCAGTGGTTCACAGGGGGTTGGGAATCAGCCCCAGCATTTT